This TCR beta chain is drawn from a study of CD8 T cells in ankylosing spondylitis. This CDR3 comprises 19 residues. Trimming removed 5 bases at V and 0 bases at J, with 25 bases between. TCRdb reprocessed the 5' RACE reads with MiXCR, giving one entry per CDR3 protein. The data show around 150,000 distinct CDR3 sequences, around 16% seen once. Points from the study as a whole: Disease-linked clones reportedly concentrated significantly in matched ankylosing spondylitis synovial fluid. Within ankylosing spondylitis blood, a TCR beta motif made up of several highly homologous variants appeared to be characteristic. In reactive arthritis synovial fluid and blood, some motif variants had been reported before.

Only a few counts were recorded for this clonotype. Its matching antigen is unknown. The TCR comes from a male donor with ankylosing spondylitis or in good health (not recorded which). The gene calls are TRBV12-3 or TRBV12-4 and TRBJ1-1, with D possibly being TRBD1 (6 bases). The sequenced sample was blood, either unsorted or a sorted T cell fraction (not recorded which). The CDR3 spells CASSPHLGALDKMNTEAFF. The CDR3 DNA reads as TGTGCCAGCAGTCCCCATTTGGGGGCGCTTGATAAGATGAACACTGAAGCTTTCTTT.